Following are 11 T cell receptor beta chains from one sample sequenced in a study of blood T cell repertoires in COVID-19. TCRdb keeps only in-frame clones here, not all; method: immunoSEQ multiplex PCR. The sample gives 200,000 to 250,000 clones, 84% of which show up once; 4% is in the top ten. Material for sequencing was peripheral blood. The source is a man between 50 and 59 years old with acute or convalescent COVID-19.

This clone was detected only once. The chain couples TRBV5-1 to TRBJ1-4; tentatively, D is TRBD1 (6 bases). V was trimmed by 0 bases and J by 0 bases, leaving 9 bases between them. The CDR3 length is 16 residues. Germline CDR1 reads SGHRS; CDR2 reads YFSETQ. The CDR3 DNA reads as TGCGCCAGCAGCTTGGTAGGACAGACAACTAATGAAAAACTGTTTTTT. Protein product: CASSLVGQTTNEKLFF. Complete variable domain (other parts from reference TRBV5-1 and TRBJ1-4): KAGVTQTPRYLIKTRGQQVTLSCSPISGHRSVSWYQQTPGQGLQFLFEYFSETQRNKGNFPGRFSGRQFSNSRSEMNVSTLELGDSALYLCASSLVGQTTNEKLFFGSGTQLSVL.

This clone was detected only once. V usage is TRBV11-3 and J usage is TRBJ2-7; 10 nucleotides line up with TRBD2. Germline lookup yields CDR1 SGHNT and CDR2 YENEEA. The CDR3 is made up of 16 amino acids. J was trimmed by 0 bases and V by 4 bases; bases with no gene match: 6. Here the CDR3 DNA reads TGTGCCAGCAGCTCTTGGACTAGCGGCAGCTCCTACGAGCAGTACTTC. Its translation: CASSSWTSGSSYEQYF.

The V call is TRBV6-5, the J call TRBJ2-7; 10 nucleotides match TRBD1. This CDR3 has 15 residues. Germline assignment: CDR1 MNHEY and CDR2 SVGAGI. J gave up 4 bases and V 7 bases, and 10 bases lay outside the gene matches. CDR3 coding DNA: TGTGCCAGCACCGGGCACCCGGGACAGGGGTACGAGCAGTACTTC. Protein product: CASTGHPGQGYEQYF.

This clone has more than one count but fewer than ten. J is TRBJ2-7 and V is TRBV30, with 8 bases fitting TRBD1. This CDR3 has 12 residues. V shed 5 bases, J shed 5 bases, and the junction held 5 bases outside the gene matches. From germline, CDR1 is GTSNPN and CDR2 SVGIG (reference sequence). The CDR3 loop is CAWGQGPDEQYF. In DNA, the CDR3 is TGTGCCTGGGGACAGGGTCCGGACGAGCAGTACTTC.

This sequence joins TRBV11-2 and TRBJ2-5, with no clear D. Germline lookup yields CDR1 SGHAT and CDR2 FQNNGV. The CDR3 is 13 amino acids. Trimming removed 3 bases at V and 1 base at J, with 6 bases between. CDR3 residues: CASSLSFQETQYF. CDR3 DNA: TGTGCCAGCAGCTTGAGCTTCCAAGAGACCCAGTACTTC.

This chain uses TRBV3-1 (or the pseudogene TRBV3-2) with TRBJ2-2, with a possible D match to TRBD1 (6 bases). V was clipped by 0 bases and J by 2 bases, with 13 bases between them. Germline loops: CDR1 LGHDT, CDR2 YNNKEL (reference sequence). The CDR3 loop spans 17 amino acids. The chain's CDR3 is CASSQDPPQGNTGELFF. CDR3 nucleotides: TGTGCCAGCAGCCAAGATCCCCCACAGGGTAACACCGGGGAGCTGTTTTTT.

The V gene is TRBV10-3, the J gene TRBJ1-2, with D perhaps TRBD1 (5 bases). V was cut by 3 bases and J by 7 bases, with 18 bases left in between. The CDR3 extends over 15 amino acids. Germline CDR1 reads ENHRY; CDR2 reads SYGVKD. In DNA, the CDR3 is TGTGCCATCAGTGATAGTGGACACCGAGCGGGTGGCTACACCTTC. Its protein is CAISDSGHRAGGYTF.

The chain has TRBV12-5 and TRBJ2-7; a weak D match, TRBD1 (7 bases). V lost 0 bases and J lost 6, with 15 bases in between. Germline V lookup: CDR1 LGHNT, CDR2 FRNRAP. The CDR3 consists of 15 residues. Written as DNA, the CDR3 is TGTGCTAGTGGTTTGGTACGAACAGGGGACTCCGAGCAGTACTTC. Its protein is CASGLVRTGDSEQYF.

This clone was detected once. The chain has TRBV5-5 and TRBJ1-5; 11 bases map to TRBD1. Trimming removed 2 bases from V and 4 bases from J; junction bases left unmatched: 8. Germline V gives CDR1 SGHKS, CDR2 YYEKEE (reference sequence). The CDR3 has 17 residues. CDR3 sequence (DNA): TGTGCCAGCAGCTTAAAACCCGGGACAGGGGGAAATCAGCCCCAGCATTTT. Translation gives CASSLKPGTGGNQPQHF. Full variable domain (remainder filled in from reference TRBV5-5 and TRBJ1-5): DAGVTQSPTHLIKTRGQQVTLRCSPISGHKSVSWYQQVLGQGPQFIFQYYEKEERGRGNFPDRFSARQFPNYSSELNVNALLLGDSALYLCASSLKPGTGGNQPQHFGDGTRLSIL.

The V call is TRBV6-5, the J call TRBJ1-5, with unresolved D. CDR3 length equals 14 residues. CDR1 and CDR2 (germline): MNHEY, SVGAGI. Trimming took 6 bases from V and 6 from J, leaving 15 bases between them. CDR3 loop: CASRGSAAGQPQHF. The CDR3 DNA is TGTGCCAGCAGGGGATCTGCGGCGGGTCAGCCCCAGCATTTT.

This clone showed up just once. The rearrangement uses TRBV21-1 and TRBJ2-7; the table's TRBD2 call for D was not verified on the DNA. TRBV21-1 is an annotated pseudogene. This CDR3 region has 16 residues. DNA for the CDR3: TGTGCCAGCAGCAAAGTTTGGCAGAGGCTTTTCTACGAGCAGTACTTC. The encoded protein is CASSKVWQRLFYEQYF.